This T cell receptor beta chain is drawn from a study of OX40 agonist ivuxolimab in advanced cancers. Across the whole study: At doses from 0.01 to 10 mg/kg, patients were given intravenous ivuxolimab every 2 weeks. Males comprised around four fifths of the group, whose mean age was around 62 years (range roughly 20 to 85).

Whole-study findings and limits: Circulating CD4+ and CD8+ T cells showed clonal expansion by week 6 at 0.1 to 3.0 mg/kg.

Anyone with autoimmune disease history or systemic immunosuppression was excluded. V dropped 5 bases and J dropped 5 bases, with 12 bases sitting between them. The CDR3 spans 13 residues. The germline CDR1 and CDR2 sequences are SEHNR and FQNEAQ (reference sequence). With respect to this clone: The antigen is unknown.

Profiled with immunoSEQ multiplex PCR; TCRdb holds only in-frame clones, not every one. The sample yields tens of thousands of clones, roughly 94% seen once. The gene calls are TRBV7-9 and TRBJ2-5; D gene unclear. This specimen consisted of CD4+ or CD8+ T cells sorted from blood, obtained in a trial of the OX40 agonist ivuxolimab. The source is an adult with an advanced solid tumor such as melanoma, head and neck, liver or kidney cancer. As DNA, the CDR3 is TGTGCCAGCAGCGACACTCTCGGGGAGACCCAGTACTTC. It is translated as CASSDTLGETQYF. Based on the CDR3 plus reference TRBV7-9 and TRBJ2-5, the full variable domain is DTGVSQNPRHKITKRGQNVTFRCDPISEHNRLYWYRQTLGQGPEFLTYFQNEAQLEKSRLLSDRFSAERPKGSFSTLEIQRTEQGDSAMYLCASSDTLGETQYFGPGTRLLVL.